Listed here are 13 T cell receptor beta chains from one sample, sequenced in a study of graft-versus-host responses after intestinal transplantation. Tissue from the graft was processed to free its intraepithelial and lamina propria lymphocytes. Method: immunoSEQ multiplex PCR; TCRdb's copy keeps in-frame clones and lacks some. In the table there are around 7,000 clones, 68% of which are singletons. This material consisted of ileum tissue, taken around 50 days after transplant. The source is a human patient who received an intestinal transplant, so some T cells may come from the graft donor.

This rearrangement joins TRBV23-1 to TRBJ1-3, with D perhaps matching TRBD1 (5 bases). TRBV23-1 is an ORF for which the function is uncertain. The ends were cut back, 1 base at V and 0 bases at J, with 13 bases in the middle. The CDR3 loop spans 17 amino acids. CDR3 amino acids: CASSQLWPGISGNTIYF. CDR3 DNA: TGCGCCAGCAGTCAATTGTGGCCAGGGATCTCTGGAAACACCATATATTTT.

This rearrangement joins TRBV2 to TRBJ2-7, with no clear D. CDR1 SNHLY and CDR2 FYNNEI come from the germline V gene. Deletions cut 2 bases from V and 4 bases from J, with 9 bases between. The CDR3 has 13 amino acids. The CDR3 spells CASSETTLYEQYV. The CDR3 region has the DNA TGTGCCAGCAGTGAAACGACACTGTACGAGCAGTACGTC.

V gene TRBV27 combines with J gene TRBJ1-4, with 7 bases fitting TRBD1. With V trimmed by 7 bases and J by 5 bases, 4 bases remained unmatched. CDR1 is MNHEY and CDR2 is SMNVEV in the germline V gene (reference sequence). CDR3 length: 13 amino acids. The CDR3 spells CASTGQMNEKLFF. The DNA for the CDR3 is TGTGCCAGCACGGGACAGATGAATGAAAAACTGTTTTTT.

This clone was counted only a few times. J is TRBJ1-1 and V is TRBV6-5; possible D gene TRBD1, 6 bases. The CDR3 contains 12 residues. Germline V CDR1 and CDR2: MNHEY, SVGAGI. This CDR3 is CAEGGVGTEAFF. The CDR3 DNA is TGTGCGGAGGGGGGGGTTGGCACTGAAGCTTTCTTT.

CDR3 DNA sequence: TGCGCCAGCAGCTTGGACGGGGGAGGACCCGTTGTCTACAATGAGCAGTTCTTC. Translated: CASSLDGGGPVVYNEQFF. The V and J genes are TRBV5-1 and TRBJ2-1; D perhaps matches TRBD2 (6 bases). The CDR3 consists of 18 residues. Germline values: CDR1 SGHRS, CDR2 YFSETQ. V shed 0 bases and J shed 3 bases, with 19 bases lying between them.

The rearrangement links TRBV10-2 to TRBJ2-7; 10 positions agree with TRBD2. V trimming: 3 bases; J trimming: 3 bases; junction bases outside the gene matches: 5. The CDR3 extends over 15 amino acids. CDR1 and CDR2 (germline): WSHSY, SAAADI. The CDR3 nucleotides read TGCGCCAGCAGTGAAACTAGCGGGGCGAACTACGAGCAGTACGTC. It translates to CASSETSGANYEQYV.

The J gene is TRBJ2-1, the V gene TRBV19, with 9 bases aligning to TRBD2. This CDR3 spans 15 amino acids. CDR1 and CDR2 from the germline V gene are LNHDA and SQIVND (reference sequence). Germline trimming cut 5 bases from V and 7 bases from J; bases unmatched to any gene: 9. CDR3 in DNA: TGTGCCAGTAGTCCGGGGACTAGCTCGAGGAATGAGCAGTTCTTC. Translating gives CASSPGTSSRNEQFF. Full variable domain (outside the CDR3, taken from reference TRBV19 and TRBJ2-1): DGGITQSPKYLFRKEGQNVTLSCEQNLNHDAMYWYRQDPGQGLRLIYYSQIVNDFQKGDIAEGYSVSREKKESFPLTVTSAQKNPTAFYLCASSPGTSSRNEQFFGPGTRLTVL.

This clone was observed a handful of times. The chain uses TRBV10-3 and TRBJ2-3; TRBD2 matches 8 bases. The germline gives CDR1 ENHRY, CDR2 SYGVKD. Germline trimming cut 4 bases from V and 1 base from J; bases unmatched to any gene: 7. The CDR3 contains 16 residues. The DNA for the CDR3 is TGTGCCATCAGTGGAGTAGCGGGGATCGGCACAGATACGCAGTATTTT. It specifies CAISGVAGIGTDTQYF.

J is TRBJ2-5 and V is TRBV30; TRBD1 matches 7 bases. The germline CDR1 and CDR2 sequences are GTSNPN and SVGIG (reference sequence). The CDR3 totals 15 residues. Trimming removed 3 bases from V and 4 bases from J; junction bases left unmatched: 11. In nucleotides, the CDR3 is TGTGCCTGGAGACCCCAGGGGGTAGCTGGAGAGACCCAGTACTTC. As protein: CAWRPQGVAGETQYF. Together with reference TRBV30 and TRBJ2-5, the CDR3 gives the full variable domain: SQTIHQWPATLVQPVGSPLSLECTVEGTSNPNLYWYRQAAGRGLQLLFYSVGIGQISSEVPQNLSASRPQDRQFILSSKKLLLSDSGFYLCAWRPQGVAGETQYFGPGTRLLVL.

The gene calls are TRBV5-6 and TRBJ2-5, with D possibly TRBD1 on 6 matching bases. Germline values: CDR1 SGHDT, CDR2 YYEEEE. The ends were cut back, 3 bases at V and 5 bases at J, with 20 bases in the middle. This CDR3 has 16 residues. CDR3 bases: TGTGCCAGCAGCTACTACAGGGTTGGCGCAGGGGAGACCCAGTACTTC. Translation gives CASSYYRVGAGETQYF.

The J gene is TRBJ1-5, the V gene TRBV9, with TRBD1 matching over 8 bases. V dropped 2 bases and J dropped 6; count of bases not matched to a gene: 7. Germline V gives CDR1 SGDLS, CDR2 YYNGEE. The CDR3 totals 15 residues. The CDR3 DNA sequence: TGTGCCAGCAGCGTTTCCGCAGGGGGCGGTCAGCCCCAGCATTTT. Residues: CASSVSAGGGQPQHF.

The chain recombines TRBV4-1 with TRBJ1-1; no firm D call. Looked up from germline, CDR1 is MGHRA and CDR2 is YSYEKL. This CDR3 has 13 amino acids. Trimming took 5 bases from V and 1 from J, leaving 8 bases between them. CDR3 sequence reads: CASSRDGNTEAFF. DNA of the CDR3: TGCGCCAGCAGCAGAGATGGGAACACTGAAGCTTTCTTT.

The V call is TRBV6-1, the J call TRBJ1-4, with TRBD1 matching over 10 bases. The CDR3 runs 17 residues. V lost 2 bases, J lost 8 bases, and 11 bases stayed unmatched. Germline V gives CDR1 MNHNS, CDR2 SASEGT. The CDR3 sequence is CASSERDRGEGSEKLFF. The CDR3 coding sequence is TGTGCCAGCAGTGAAAGGGACAGGGGAGAGGGGAGCGAAAAACTGTTTTTT.